Each of the 18 T cell receptor beta chains below was sequenced from the same sample in a study of response to subunit inactivated influenza vaccine. TCRdb recomputed calls from the RT-PCR reads with MiXCR, one row per CDR3 protein. The sample carries about 480,000 distinct CDR3 sequences, under 15% recorded once. The sample was PBMCs from blood, taken 45 days after vaccination. The source of these receptors is a man in his fifties who received an inactivated influenza vaccine.

This clonotype was recorded many times. This chain connects TRBV12-3 or TRBV12-4 to TRBJ2-3; 12 nucleotides align to TRBD2. The CDR3 spans 15 residues. V shed 6 bases, J shed 4 bases, and the junction held 5 bases outside the gene matches. The CDR3, as DNA: TGTGCCAGCAGCCTACTAGCGGGGGGAGCAGATACGCAGTATTTT. It encodes CASSLLAGGADTQYF.

The V call is TRBV7-9, the J call TRBJ2-7, with 9 bases lining up with TRBD1. Germline V gene sequence: CDR1 SEHNR, CDR2 FQNEAQ (reference sequence). The CDR3 covers 13 residues. Trimming took 4 bases from V and 5 from J; bases not matched to a gene: 3. For the CDR3, the DNA is TGTGCCAGCAGCTGGGACAGGGCCCACGAGCAGTACTTC. Translation: CASSWDRAHEQYF.

The V call is TRBV19, the J call TRBJ1-5; D unresolved. The germline V gene encodes CDR1 LNHDA and CDR2 SQIVND (reference sequence). This CDR3 contains 13 residues. V was trimmed by 1 base and J by 6 bases, leaving 7 bases between them. CDR3 in amino acids: CASSIAEGQPQHF. As DNA, the CDR3 is TGTGCCAGTAGTATAGCAGAGGGTCAGCCCCAGCATTTT.

This clonotype was found many times. The chain combines TRBV10-3 with TRBJ1-6, with D tentatively TRBD1 (6 bases). The V gene's germline CDR1 is ENHRY and CDR2 SYGVKD. The CDR3 covers 14 residues. V lost 6 bases to trimming and J lost 8 bases, with 14 bases between them. CDR3 sequence (DNA): TGTGCCATCAGGCCAGCAGGGGTTGATTCACCCCTCCACTTT. Translation: CAIRPAGVDSPLHF.

The chain combines TRBV30 with TRBJ1-1; a weak D match, TRBD1 (6 bases). Germline V gene sequence: CDR1 GTSNPN, CDR2 SVGIG (reference sequence). V was clipped by 3 bases and J by 0 bases, with 11 bases between them. This CDR3 region has 14 residues. CDR3 in DNA: TGTGCCTGGAGCCCGGACAGCTTGAACACTGAAGCTTTCTTT. Amino acid sequence: CAWSPDSLNTEAFF.

The sample holds a few counts of this clonotype. The rearrangement links TRBV30 to TRBJ1-5, with D perhaps TRBD1 (6 bases). Germline V CDR1 and CDR2: GTSNPN, SVGIG (reference sequence). The CDR3 extends over 13 amino acids. Trimming took 2 bases from V and 6 from J, leaving 11 bases between them. The CDR3 DNA follows: TGTGCCTGGAGTAGGGGGGCGGCTCAGCCCCAGCATTTT. Protein: CAWSRGAAQPQHF.

J is TRBJ1-5 and V is TRBV6-4; D unclear. Between the trimmed V and J ends, which lost 2 bases and 0 bases, there was a span of 11 bases. The V gene's germline CDR1 is MRHNA and CDR2 SNTAGT. The CDR3 has 16 amino acids. The CDR3 is CASSDSKPASNQPQHF. The CDR3 nucleotides read TGTGCCAGCAGTGACAGCAAGCCCGCTAGCAATCAGCCCCAGCATTTT.

CDR3 DNA: TGTGCCAGCAGCACTCAACAGGGGACTGAAGCTTTCTTT. Amino acids: CASSTQQGTEAFF. V usage is TRBV7-9 and J usage is TRBJ1-1, with TRBD1 matching 7 bases. The V gene end was trimmed by 5 bases and the J gene end by 5 bases; junction bases not matched to a gene: 5. Germline CDR1 reads SEHNR; CDR2 reads FQNEAQ (reference sequence). The CDR3 runs to 13 residues.

This clonotype was observed a handful of times. CDR3 sequence reads: CASSPQGSEKLFF. The CDR3, as DNA: TGCGCCAGCAGCCCACAGGGTTCCGAAAAACTGTTTTTT. V usage is TRBV4-3 and J usage is TRBJ1-4; D possibly corresponds to TRBD1 (6 bases). Germline V gives CDR1 LGHNA, CDR2 YSLEER. This CDR3 is 13 amino acids long. V was clipped by 4 bases and J by 8 bases, with 11 bases between them.

This clonotype has just a few counts. The chain links TRBV7-2 to TRBJ2-5; 8 bases agree with TRBD2. This CDR3 is built from 15 residues. Looked up from germline, CDR1 is SGHTA and CDR2 is FQGNSA. Trimming at V came to 5 bases and at J to 1 base, leaving 6 bases not matched to a gene. This CDR3 reads CASSRLGTSQETQYF. The DNA of the CDR3 is TGTGCCAGCAGCCGTTTAGGGACTAGCCAAGAGACCCAGTACTTC.

This clonotype was seen more than once but under ten times. The chain couples TRBV6-1 to TRBJ2-1; 7 bases align to TRBD1. CDR1 is MNHNS and CDR2 is SASEGT in the germline V gene. CDR3 length equals 16 residues. The V segment lost 6 bases and the J segment 6 bases; nucleotides outside the gene matches: 14. In nucleotides, the CDR3 is TGTGCCAGCAGCCCCCATACAGGGGCCCTCAGCAATGAGCAGTTCTTC. Translated, it gives CASSPHTGALSNEQFF.

The table lists this clonotype with a few counts. V and J are TRBV9 and TRBJ2-1; D is unclear. The CDR3 consists of 16 residues. Germline CDR1 SGDLS, CDR2 YYNGEE. Trimming took off 0 bases at V and 7 bases at J, with 17 bases between the two ends. The CDR3: CASSVVGVDLRNEQFF. Written as DNA, the CDR3 is TGTGCCAGCAGCGTAGTTGGGGTAGATCTAAGGAATGAGCAGTTCTTC. Based on the CDR3 plus reference TRBV9 and TRBJ2-1, the full variable domain is DSGVTQTPKHLITATGQRVTLRCSPRSGDLSVYWYQQSLDQGLQFLIQYYNGEERAKGNILERFSAQQFPDLHSELNLSSLELGDSALYFCASSVVGVDLRNEQFFGPGTRLTVL.

In its sample, this clonotype was seen once. The CDR3, as DNA: TGTGCCAGTAGTATAAGGGGACAAGAGACCCAGTACTTC. Amino acids: CASSIRGQETQYF. The chain uses TRBV19 and TRBJ2-5, with D tentatively TRBD1 (5 bases). V was clipped by 2 bases and J by 2 bases, with 6 bases between them. The CDR3 totals 13 residues. Germline assignment: CDR1 LNHDA and CDR2 SQIVND (reference sequence). Full variable domain (rest looked up from reference TRBV19 and TRBJ2-5): DGGITQSPKYLFRKEGQNVTLSCEQNLNHDAMYWYRQDPGQGLRLIYYSQIVNDFQKGDIAEGYSVSREKKESFPLTVTSAQKNPTAFYLCASSIRGQETQYFGPGTRLLVL.

This clonotype was seen only a few times. This chain joins TRBV12-3 or TRBV12-4 and TRBJ1-5; tentatively, D is TRBD1 (5 bases). This CDR3 is built from 15 residues. Trimming cost V 3 bases and J 1 base, with 10 bases left between them. CDR3 DNA sequence: TGTGCCAGCAGTTTTCGGGGGGGAAGCAATCAGCCCCAGCATTTT. Encoded protein: CASSFRGGSNQPQHF.

This clonotype has a count of ten or more. This rearrangement joins TRBV11-2 to TRBJ2-3; D remains ambiguous. With 1 base removed from V and 2 bases from J, the gap between germline ends came to 16 bases. Germline assignment: CDR1 SGHAT and CDR2 FQNNGV. The CDR3 runs 17 residues. The CDR3 bases are TGTGCCAGCAGCTTAGGGGTTGGGTTTGGGTCCACAGATACGCAGTATTTT. This sequence encodes CASSLGVGFGSTDTQYF.

This sequence joins TRBV6-2 or TRBV6-3 and TRBJ2-1; 10 bases fit TRBD2. Germline values: CDR1 MNHEY, CDR2 SVGEGT. This CDR3 spans 16 amino acids. Trimming at V came to 0 bases and at J to 5 bases, leaving 4 bases not matched to a gene. CDR3 DNA: TGTGCCAGCAGTTACTCGAGGCTAGCGGGGGACAATGAGCAGTTCTTC. The encoded protein is CASSYSRLAGDNEQFF.

This clonotype was counted a few times. The chain is built from TRBV6-2 or TRBV6-3 and TRBJ2-3, with TRBD2 as a possible D gene (5 bases). Germline V gives CDR1 MNHEY, CDR2 SVGEGT. This CDR3 spans 16 amino acids. Between the trimmed V and J ends, which lost 4 bases and 0 bases, there was a span of 14 bases. In nucleotides, the CDR3 is TGTGCCAGCAGTTTCGGACTCCAGATAAGCACAGATACGCAGTATTTT. This sequence encodes CASSFGLQISTDTQYF.

The J gene is TRBJ2-1, the V gene TRBV27, with TRBD2 identical over 14 bases. CDR3 length equals 19 residues. V lost 2 bases to trimming and J lost 9 bases; unmatched junction nucleotides: 15. CDR1 MNHEY and CDR2 SMNVEV come from the germline V gene (reference sequence). The CDR3 DNA follows: TGTGCCAGCAGTTTAACGAGGGGTTCCGGGACTAGCGGGAGCAGTGAGCAGTTCTTC. Its protein is CASSLTRGSGTSGSSEQFF.